The source of this TCR beta chain is a study of cytomegalovirus exposure and HLA in healthy donors. Study-wide findings and caveats: The authors reported that TCR beta sequences could predict HLA-A and HLA-B alleles. These predictions were accurate for most subjects in the first cohort. In a later analysis, TCR beta V- and J-gene trimming was associated with a missense DCLRE1C variant. As confirmed in vitro, a few CMV-associated chains were specific for CMV antigens.

Amplification used 60 Vbeta primers and 13 Jbeta primers. In the original workflow: Among the unique TCR beta chains that a later analysis counted, about 84 million in all, roughly 9.9 million were shared. The table came from immunoSEQ multiplex PCR; TCRdb's copy has only in-frame clones and leaves some out. The V and J calls and the clone size are those of that table, but D and trimming were determined from the DNA. The table shows some 130,000 clones, with around 80% occurring only once. Worth noting for this clone: The antigen is unknown.

From germline, CDR1 is SGHRS and CDR2 YFSETQ. The CDR3 consists of 15 residues. The V gene end was trimmed by 3 bases and the J gene end by 2 bases; junction bases not matched to a gene: 4. The sequencing sample was made of PBMCs. The chain joins TRBV5-1 to TRBJ1-3; 8 positions match TRBD1. The sequence was collected from a man between 35 and 55 years old in good health and CMV-seropositive. In DNA, the CDR3 is TGCGCCAGCAGCTGGGACAGGAAGACTGGAAACACCATATATTTT. This translates into CASSWDRKTGNTIYF.